This entry lists 18 T cell receptor beta chains sequenced from one sample in a study of T cells after yellow fever vaccination. MiXCR, run by TCRdb on the 5' RACE reads, gives a single entry per CDR3 protein. The data hold some 250,000 distinct CDR3 sequences, with around 7% observed a single time. The specimen was CD4+ T cells sorted from PBMCs, collected 15 days after the yellow fever booster vaccination. These receptor sequences come from a man between 25 and 39 years old who received the YFV17D yellow fever vaccine.

This chain joins TRBV28 and TRBJ1-5, with 12 bases matching TRBD1. V shed 4 bases and J 5 bases; nucleotides not matched to a gene: 9. The CDR3 totals 17 residues. Germline CDR1 reads MDHEN; CDR2 reads SYDVKM. The CDR3 sequence is CASSSGRGQGAYQPQHF. The CDR3 region has the DNA TGTGCCAGCAGTTCCGGGAGGGGACAGGGGGCATATCAGCCCCAGCATTTT.

In this sample, this clonotype turned up a few times. V is TRBV11-2 and J is TRBJ2-6; a possible D gene is TRBD2 (5 bases). Germline CDR1 reads SGHAT; CDR2 reads FQNNGV. This CDR3 has 15 amino acids. The V end was cut by 5 bases, the J end by 0 bases, with 8 bases between. CDR3 bases: TGTGCCAGCAGCCCGAGCGGCTCTGGGGCCAACGTCCTGACTTTC. Translated: CASSPSGSGANVLTF.

The gene calls are TRBV13 and TRBJ2-1, with D possibly matching TRBD2 (6 bases). V lost 1 base, J lost 2 bases, and 18 bases lay in between. The CDR3 contains 18 residues. CDR1 PRHDT and CDR2 FYEKMQ come from the germline V gene (reference sequence). CDR3 coding DNA: TGTGCCAGCAGCTTAGAATCCCGGGGACTTTCCCCCTACAATGAGCAGTTCTTC. This gives the protein CASSLESRGLSPYNEQFF.

This chain's CDR3 is CSAGTYEQYF. DNA for the CDR3: TGCAGTGCTGGAACCTACGAGCAGTACTTC. This chain uses TRBV20-1 with TRBJ2-7; unclear D gene. The CDR3 length is 10 residues. V lost 5 bases and J 2 bases, leaving 4 bases between the germline ends. In germline, CDR1 is DFQATT, CDR2 SNEGSKA (reference sequence).

This clonotype was detected ten times or more. The V and J genes are TRBV5-1 and TRBJ2-5, with D perhaps assigned TRBD1 or TRBD2 (5 bases each). The V gene lost 2 bases and the J gene lost 3 bases, with 14 bases spanning the gap. The CDR3 covers 15 residues. Germline V gives CDR1 SGHRS, CDR2 YFSETQ. CDR3 coding DNA: TGCGCCAGCAGCTTCGGGGCAGTCGGGAAAGAGACCCAGTACTTC. Amino acid sequence: CASSFGAVGKETQYF. The whole variable domain, filled in from reference TRBV5-1 and TRBJ2-5, reads KAGVTQTPRYLIKTRGQQVTLSCSPISGHRSVSWYQQTPGQGLQFLFEYFSETQRNKGNFPGRFSGRQFSNSRSEMNVSTLELGDSALYLCASSFGAVGKETQYFGPGTRLLVL.

CDR3 nucleotides: TGTGCCAGCAGCTTAGGGGGACTAGCGGGAAGCGAGCAGTTCTTC. Its translation is CASSLGGLAGSEQFF. This sequence joins TRBV11-3 and TRBJ2-1; 13 bases line up with TRBD2. Germline V CDR1 and CDR2: SGHNT, YENEEA. V gave up 1 base and J gave up 10 bases; unmatched junction bases: 4. CDR3 length: 15 residues.

This clonotype occurred many times. The V gene is TRBV10-3, the J gene TRBJ1-5; D remains ambiguous. This CDR3 contains 12 residues. Trimming left V 2 bases short and J 9 bases short, with 8 bases between. Per germline, CDR1 ENHRY and CDR2 SYGVKD. CDR3 region: CAISEGERPQHF. The CDR3 DNA reads TGTGCCATCAGTGAGGGCGAACGGCCCCAGCATTTT.

This rearrangement joins TRBV21-1 to TRBJ2-7. TRBV21-1 is a pseudogene. CDR3 length: 13 amino acids. The CDR3 loop is CASSVESSYEQYF. In DNA, the CDR3 is TGTGCCAGCAGCGTCGAAAGCTCCTACGAGCAGTACTTC.

V is TRBV5-4 and J is TRBJ1-1, with D unresolved. The CDR3 covers 12 residues. Germline CDR1 SGHNT, CDR2 YYREEE (reference sequence). V was cut by 4 bases and J by 3 bases, with 7 bases left in between. CDR3 sequence: CASSARDTEAFF. The CDR3 nucleotides are TGTGCCAGCAGCGCCAGAGACACTGAAGCTTTCTTT.

This clonotype came up many times. The chain uses TRBV20-1 and TRBJ2-7; TRBD1 aligns across 8 bases. Germline trimming cut 5 bases from V and 6 bases from J; bases unmatched to any gene: 9. Germline assignment: CDR1 DFQATT and CDR2 SNEGSKA (reference sequence). This CDR3 region has 13 residues. CDR3 in DNA: TGCAGTGCTGAGGACAGGGATTTGGGCGAGCAGTACTTC. This translates into CSAEDRDLGEQYF.

This clonotype was counted at least ten times. The chain carries TRBV7-2 and TRBJ2-1; TRBD2 aligns across 9 bases. V gave up 4 bases and J gave up 6 bases; unmatched junction bases: 7. Germline CDR1 is SGHTA and CDR2 is FQGNSA. CDR3 size: 15 residues. CDR3 in amino acids: CASSSLAGVSNEQFF. The CDR3 DNA sequence: TGTGCCAGCAGCTCATTAGCGGGAGTAAGCAATGAGCAGTTCTTC.

This clonotype has more than one count but fewer than ten. This chain joins TRBV20-1 and TRBJ2-4, with D possibly TRBD1 on 6 matching bases. Looked up from germline, CDR1 is DFQATT and CDR2 is SNEGSKA (reference sequence). This CDR3 has 13 residues. V lost 6 bases, J lost 4 bases, and 13 bases lay in between. The CDR3 sequence is CSANRDVKNIQYF. The CDR3 bases are TGCAGTGCGAACAGGGATGTGAAAAACATTCAGTACTTC.

This clonotype was picked up many times. The chain has TRBV20-1 and TRBJ1-6; no definite D call. CDR3 length: 15 amino acids. Germline CDR1 and CDR2: DFQATT and SNEGSKA (reference sequence). Between the trimmed V and J ends, which lost 2 bases and 4 bases, there was a span of 12 bases. DNA for the CDR3: TGCAGTGCTAGAAGACCGAACAGTTATAATTCACCCCTCCACTTT. Translated: CSARRPNSYNSPLHF.

In this sample, this clonotype turned up many times. The chain carries TRBV7-9 and TRBJ1-4; TRBD1 aligns across 7 bases. Unmatched junction bases numbered 9, after V lost 3 bases and J lost 11 bases. The length of the CDR3 is 14 residues. CDR1 SEHNR and CDR2 FQNEAQ come from the germline V gene (reference sequence). CDR3: CASSFGTVIDKLFF. The CDR3 nucleotides are TGTGCCAGCAGCTTCGGGACAGTTATTGATAAACTGTTTTTT. Looking up the rest from reference TRBV7-9 and TRBJ1-4 gives the full variable domain: DTGVSQNPRHKITKRGQNVTFRCDPISEHNRLYWYRQTLGQGPEFLTYFQNEAQLEKSRLLSDRFSAERPKGSFSTLEIQRTEQGDSAMYLCASSFGTVIDKLFFGSGTQLSVL.

The table lists this clonotype with a few counts. The V call is TRBV18, the J call TRBJ2-5, with 7 bases identical to TRBD1. The CDR3 is 15 amino acids. Germline loops: CDR1 KGHSH, CDR2 LQKENI. Trimming took 0 bases from V and 4 from J; bases not matched to a gene: 5. The CDR3 DNA is TGTGCCAGCTCACCACCTAAGGGGGCTCGAGAGACCCAGTACTTC. This gives the protein CASSPPKGARETQYF.

This clonotype was counted only a few times. This chain uses TRBV28 with TRBJ2-7; 7 bases line up with TRBD1. V dropped 5 bases and J dropped 4; count of bases not matched to a gene: 11. The germline V gene encodes CDR1 MDHEN and CDR2 SYDVKM. CDR3 length: 15 amino acids. The CDR3 here is CASSPTTGMVYEQYF. The CDR3 DNA follows: TGTGCCAGCAGTCCAACGACAGGGATGGTTTACGAGCAGTACTTC.

This clonotype was seen repeatedly, ten times or more. This CDR3 reads CASSLADDTIYF. CDR3 nucleotide sequence: TGTGCCAGCAGTTTAGCGGATGACACCATATATTTT. The genes are TRBV12-3 or TRBV12-4 and TRBJ1-3, with D uncertain. V gave up 0 bases and J gave up 8 bases, with 5 bases separating them. This CDR3 comprises 12 residues.

This clonotype was counted many times. The V call is TRBV5-1, the J call TRBJ2-1; D tentatively fits TRBD1 or TRBD2 (5 bases each). V was shortened by 0 bases and J by 8 bases, with 18 bases between the two germline ends. This CDR3 is built from 16 residues. CDR1 is SGHRS and CDR2 is YFSETQ in the germline V gene. This CDR3 reads CASSLGTGKRGYEQFF. DNA of the CDR3: TGCGCCAGCAGCTTGGGCACCGGGAAAAGGGGTTATGAGCAGTTCTTC.